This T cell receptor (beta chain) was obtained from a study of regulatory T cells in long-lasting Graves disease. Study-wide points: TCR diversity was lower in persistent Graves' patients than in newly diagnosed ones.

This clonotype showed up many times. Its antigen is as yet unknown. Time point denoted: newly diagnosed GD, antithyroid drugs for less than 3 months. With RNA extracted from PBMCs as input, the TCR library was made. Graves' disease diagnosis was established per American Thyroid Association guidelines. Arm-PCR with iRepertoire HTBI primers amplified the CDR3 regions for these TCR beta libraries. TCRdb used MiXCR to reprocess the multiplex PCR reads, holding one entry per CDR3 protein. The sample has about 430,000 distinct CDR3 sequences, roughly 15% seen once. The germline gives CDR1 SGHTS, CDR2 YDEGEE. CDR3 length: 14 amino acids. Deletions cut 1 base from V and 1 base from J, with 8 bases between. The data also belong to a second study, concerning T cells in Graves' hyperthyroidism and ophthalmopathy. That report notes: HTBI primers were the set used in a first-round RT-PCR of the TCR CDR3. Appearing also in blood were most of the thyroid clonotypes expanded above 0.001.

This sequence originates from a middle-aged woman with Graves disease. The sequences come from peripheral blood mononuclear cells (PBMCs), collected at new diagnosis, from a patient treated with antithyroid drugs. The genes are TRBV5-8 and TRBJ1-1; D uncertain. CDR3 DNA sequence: TGTGCCAGCAGCTTGTACGGCCCGAACACTGAAGCTTTCTTT. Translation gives CASSLYGPNTEAFF.